Following are 20 T cell receptor beta chains from one sample sequenced in a study of blood T cell repertoires in COVID-19. Assay used: immunoSEQ multiplex PCR; TCRdb lists only in-frame clones, some missing. Of over 50,000 clones in the sample, 86% were seen once. What was sequenced was peripheral blood. The receptors stem from an elderly man with acute or convalescent COVID-19.

V is TRBV7-2 and J is TRBJ2-7, with TRBD1 matching 10 bases. After removal of 4 bases from V and 1 base from J, the junction contained 4 bases not matched to a gene. CDR3 size: 15 residues. Germline CDR1 reads SGHTA; CDR2 reads FQGNSA. CDR3 coding DNA: TGTGCCAGCAGCTCGACAGGGGGCTTATCCTACGAGCAGTACTTC. Translating it yields CASSSTGGLSYEQYF.

The CDR3 DNA is TGTGCCAGCAGTTTGACCGGCGGGGGCTACACCTTC. It yields the protein CASSLTGGGYTF. The chain employs TRBV27 and TRBJ1-2; no clear D. This CDR3 spans 12 amino acids. In germline, CDR1 is MNHEY, CDR2 SMNVEV (reference sequence). V lost 3 bases, J lost 8 bases, and 10 bases lay in between.

This clone appeared a single time. The gene calls are TRBV7-3 and TRBJ1-6, with 11 bases identical to TRBD1. Germline CDR1 reads SGHTA; CDR2 reads FQGTGA. The CDR3 length is 16 residues. The trim removed 1 base at V and 9 bases at J, leaving 5 bases unmatched. The CDR3: CASSLSGGQGGSPLHF. DNA of the CDR3: TGTGCCAGCAGCTTAAGTGGGGGACAGGGGGGTTCACCCCTCCACTTT.

The chain joins TRBV7-2 to TRBJ2-1, with a weak D call TRBD2 (6 bases). CDR3 length equals 16 residues. V lost 7 bases to trimming and J lost 2 bases, with 18 bases between them. CDR1 and CDR2 from the germline V gene are SGHTA and FQGNSA. The CDR3 DNA sequence: TGTGCCAGCAAAGGGGATTCGGGGGAGGCCTACAATGAGCAGTTCTTC. Translation: CASKGDSGEAYNEQFF.

V is TRBV7-9 and J is TRBJ2-5, with D maybe TRBD2 (7 bases). Deletions cut 5 bases from V and 4 bases from J, with 23 bases between. This CDR3 region has 17 residues. Per the germline V gene, CDR1 is SEHNR and CDR2 is FQNEAQ (reference sequence). Here the CDR3 reads CASSPLPGGQRGETQYF. In DNA, the CDR3 is TGTGCCAGCAGCCCACTCCCGGGAGGACAGAGGGGAGAGACCCAGTACTTC.

The V call is TRBV30, the J call TRBJ1-3; D gene unclear. The germline CDR1 and CDR2 sequences are GTSNPN and SVGIG (reference sequence). Deletions cut 2 bases from V and 4 bases from J, with 3 bases between. This CDR3 region has 11 residues. This CDR3 reads CAWSLGNTIYF. The CDR3 nucleotides are TGTGCCTGGAGTCTCGGAAACACCATATATTTT.

This rearrangement joins TRBV6-5 to TRBJ1-1, with unresolved D. The V end lost 7 bases, the J end lost 7 bases, and 10 bases lay between the germline ends. Looked up from germline, CDR1 is MNHEY and CDR2 is SVGAGI. The CDR3 consists of 11 residues. In nucleotides, the CDR3 is TGTGCCAGCATGGGAGACGTTGAAGCTTTCTTT. Its translation: CASMGDVEAFF.

J is TRBJ1-6 and V is TRBV3-1 (or the pseudogene TRBV3-2), with TRBD1 identical over 9 bases. Trimming at V came to 3 bases and at J to 9 bases, leaving 6 bases not matched to a gene. The CDR3 has 15 residues. Germline V gene lookup returns CDR1 LGHDT and CDR2 YNNKEL (reference sequence). The CDR3 spells CASSQWDRVTSPLHF. The CDR3 DNA follows: TGTGCCAGCAGCCAGTGGGACAGGGTAACTTCACCCCTCCACTTT.

The CDR3: CASSQDLLEAKTQYF. The CDR3 nucleotides are TGCGCCAGCAGCCAAGACCTGCTAGAGGCGAAGACCCAGTACTTC. V and J are TRBV4-3 and TRBJ2-5; D call uncertain. This CDR3 is 15 amino acids long. V lost 0 bases, J lost 6 bases, and 14 bases lay in between. Looked up from germline, CDR1 is LGHNA and CDR2 is YSLEER.

The gene calls are TRBV3-1 (or the pseudogene TRBV3-2) and TRBJ2-1, with 9 nucleotides matching TRBD1. CDR3 length: 17 amino acids. Germline assignment: CDR1 LGHDT and CDR2 YNNKEL (reference sequence). V gave up 1 base and J gave up 6 bases; unmatched junction bases: 10. CDR3 sequence reads: CASSQVAGTGKSNEQFF. CDR3 in DNA: TGTGCCAGCAGCCAAGTAGCAGGGACAGGGAAGAGCAATGAGCAGTTCTTC.

This sequence joins TRBV14 and TRBJ1-2, with D perhaps TRBD1 (5 bases). This CDR3 spans 13 amino acids. Between the trimmed V and J ends, which lost 4 bases and 8 bases, there was a span of 14 bases. The germline CDR1 and CDR2 sequences are SGHDN and FVKESK. CDR3 bases: TGTGCCAGCAGCCCTCTGGGGCTCAGCGGCTACACCTTC. The encoded protein is CASSPLGLSGYTF. The complete variable domain, with remaining parts taken from reference TRBV14 and TRBJ1-2, reads EAGVTQFPSHSVIEKGQTVTLRCDPISGHDNLYWYRRVMGKEIKFLLHFVKESKQDESGMPNNRFLAERTGGTYSTLKVQPAELEDSGVYFCASSPLGLSGYTFGSGTRLTVV.

This clone was detected only a few times. This chain connects TRBV5-4 to TRBJ1-1; D gene unclear. The germline gives CDR1 SGHNT, CDR2 YYREEE (reference sequence). The CDR3 runs 12 residues. V gave up 2 bases and J gave up 0 bases, with 2 bases separating them. The CDR3 nucleotides read TGTGCCAGCAGCTTTATGAACACTGAAGCTTTCTTT. It is translated as CASSFMNTEAFF.

The chain couples TRBV3-1 (or the pseudogene TRBV3-2) to TRBJ2-1, with 8 bases identical to TRBD2. From germline, CDR1 is LGHDT and CDR2 YNNKEL (reference sequence). The CDR3 totals 13 residues. V was clipped by 4 bases and J by 7 bases; unmatched bases: 3. CDR3 sequence (DNA): TGTGCCAGCAGCCCCGGACTAGCTAATGAGCAGTTCTTC. Its translation: CASSPGLANEQFF.

The chain joins TRBV24-1 to TRBJ2-3; 9 bases are shared with TRBD2. Trimming removed 5 bases from V and 3 bases from J; junction bases left unmatched: 11. Germline-derived CDR1 and CDR2 are KGHDR and SFDVKD. CDR3 length: 17 residues. CDR3 protein: CATSGGLAGTPTDTQYF. CDR3 nucleotide sequence: TGTGCCACCAGTGGGGGGCTAGCGGGGACACCTACAGATACGCAGTATTTT.

The V and J genes are TRBV6-5 and TRBJ2-5; possibly TRBD2 for D (5 bases). CDR3 length: 11 amino acids. The germline V and J ends were trimmed by 8 bases and 3 bases, with 7 bases remaining between them. CDR1 and CDR2 from the germline V gene are MNHEY and SVGAGI. As DNA, the CDR3 is TGTGCCAGCGGGAGAGAAGAGACCCAGTACTTC. Amino acid sequence: CASGREETQYF.

This sequence joins TRBV3-1 (or the pseudogene TRBV3-2) and TRBJ1-1, with unresolved D. The CDR3 extends over 14 amino acids. With 2 bases removed from V and 1 base from J, the gap between germline ends came to 8 bases. Germline lookup yields CDR1 LGHDT and CDR2 YNNKEL (reference sequence). As DNA, the CDR3 is TGTGCCAGCAGCCAAAAGAACGGGAACACTGAAGCTTTCTTT. This encodes CASSQKNGNTEAFF.

The genes are TRBV7-2 and TRBJ1-6; 9 positions match TRBD1. Germline V gives CDR1 SGHTA, CDR2 FQGNSA. Trimming took 0 bases from V and 7 from J; bases not matched to a gene: 1. CDR3 size: 15 residues. The CDR3 reads CASSLAGTGNSPLHF. CDR3 bases: TGTGCCAGCAGCTTAGCCGGGACAGGGAATTCACCCCTCCACTTT. The full variable domain, with the rest looked up from reference TRBV7-2 and TRBJ1-6, is GAGVSQSPSNKVTEKGKDVELRCDPISGHTALYWYRQSLGQGLEFLIYFQGNSAPDKSGLPSDRFSAERTGGSVSTLTIQRTQQEDSAVYLCASSLAGTGNSPLHFGNGTRLTVT.

This clone has more than one count but fewer than ten. The chain carries TRBV19 and TRBJ2-2; D is perhaps TRBD2 (6 bases). Germline V lookup: CDR1 LNHDA, CDR2 SQIVND (reference sequence). This CDR3 has 15 residues. The V gene lost 6 bases and the J gene lost 3 bases, with 14 bases spanning the gap. DNA for the CDR3: TGTGCCAGTAGCACCCCGGGACTCCACACCGGGGAGCTGTTTTTT. It is translated as CASSTPGLHTGELFF.

The V gene is TRBV9, the J gene TRBJ1-2, with 7 bases aligning to TRBD1. Germline values: CDR1 SGDLS, CDR2 YYNGEE. The CDR3 extends over 13 amino acids. The V gene end was trimmed by 3 bases and the J gene end by 8 bases; junction bases not matched to a gene: 7. The DNA of the CDR3 is TGTGCCAGCAGCGCTACAGGGGCGGTGGGCTACACCTTC. It translates to CASSATGAVGYTF.

V gene TRBV7-3 combines with J gene TRBJ1-1; D is unclear. The V end was cut by 0 bases, the J end by 1 base, with 3 bases between. This CDR3 comprises 13 residues. Looked up from germline, CDR1 is SGHTA and CDR2 is FQGTGA. In nucleotides, the CDR3 is TGTGCCAGCAGCTTAACCCGGAACACTGAAGCTTTCTTT. Its translation: CASSLTRNTEAFF.